Listed below are T cell receptor beta chains from one sample, sequenced in a study of technical replicates of blood from a handful of donors. Sequencing was performed with immunoSEQ multiplex PCR; in TCRdb, only in-frame clones are kept and a portion is missing. The sample contains about 70,000 clones, 90% to 95% of which appear only once. The material sequenced was PBMCs. The receptors shown here come from a human donor in good health. Some clones in this sample may be carry-over from other donors' samples. CDR3s include the opening cysteine and the closing phenylalanine or tryptophan. A D gene is named only where the DNA matches it firmly. Clone size is given for some rows only: seen once, a few or many times, or a class if the clone is expanded.

cdr3_aa cdr3_nt j_call d_call clone_size v_call
CASSKKRAFVQAAYGYTF TGTGCCAGCAGCAAAAAGAGGGCCTTTGTCCAAGCGGCCTATGGCTACACCTTC TRBJ1-2 NA NA TRBV21-1
CASSLGRGNTIYF TGTGCCAGCAGCTTAGGCCGGGGAAACACCATATATTTT TRBJ1-3 NA NA TRBV7-9
CAWSPGQAYGYTF TGTGCCTGGAGTCCGGGACAGGCCTATGGCTACACCTTC TRBJ1-2 TRBD1 few TRBV30
CASSQGGGNEKLFF TGTGCCAGCTCCCAAGGGGGGGGGAATGAAAAACTGTTTTTT TRBJ1-4 NA NA TRBV6-4
CASSIDAGPNTEAFF TGTGCCAGTAGTATAGATGCAGGGCCGAACACTGAAGCTTTCTTT TRBJ1-1 NA NA TRBV19
CASSISTGDGYTF TGCGCCAGCTCAATATCGACAGGAGATGGCTACACCTTC TRBJ1-2 NA few TRBV5-1
CASSFDRQGRSGNTIYF TGTGCCAGCAGCTTTGACCGACAGGGGAGATCTGGAAACACCATATATTTT TRBJ1-3 TRBD1 NA TRBV11-2
CASSQVWGEAGELFF TGTGCCAGCAGCCAAGTCTGGGGGGAGGCCGGGGAGCTGTTTTTT TRBJ2-2 NA NA TRBV4-2
CASTAGGYEQYF TGTGCCAGTACAGCCGGGGGCTACGAGCAGTACTTC TRBJ2-7 NA NA TRBV19
CASSPPRRGGTEAFF TGTGCCAGCAGCCCGCCTAGGAGGGGGGGCACTGAAGCTTTCTTT TRBJ1-1 NA NA TRBV5-6
CASTGGETQYF TGTGCCAGTACGGGAGGAGAGACCCAGTACTTC TRBJ2-5 TRBD2 once TRBV19
CASSLAAGGYYGYTF TGTGCCAGCAGCTTGGCGGCAGGGGGTTACTATGGCTACACCTTC TRBJ1-2 TRBD1 NA TRBV5-6
CSAIPQGLNQPQHF TGCAGCGCTATTCCACAGGGCCTCAATCAGCCCCAGCATTTT TRBJ1-5 NA NA TRBV29-1
CASSEARARNQPQHF TGTGCCAGCAGTGAAGCGCGCGCACGAAATCAGCCCCAGCATTTT TRBJ1-5 NA NA TRBV6-1
CASSLMGGGGVSYNEQFF TGTGCCAGCAGTTTAATGGGAGGCGGGGGAGTCTCCTACAATGAGCAGTTCTTC TRBJ2-1 TRBD2 NA TRBV27
CAISSGVGYTF TGTGCCATCAGTTCAGGGGTAGGCTACACCTTC TRBJ1-2 NA NA TRBV10-3
CASSAEGTRGEKLFF TGCGCCAGCAGCGCCGAGGGGACAAGAGGTGAAAAACTGTTTTTT TRBJ1-4 NA once TRBV5-1
CASSTGVSPLHF TGTGCCAGCAGCACAGGGGTATCACCCCTCCACTTT TRBJ1-6 TRBD1 few TRBV27
CASSSQGGISYEQYF TGTGCCAGCAGCTCACAAGGAGGGATCTCCTACGAGCAGTACTTC TRBJ2-7 NA NA TRBV7-2
CASSSGYEQYF TGTGCCAGCAGCTCGGGCTACGAGCAGTACTTC TRBJ2-7 NA NA TRBV5-5
CASSIVGAMNTEAFF TGTGCCAGTAGTATTGTGGGGGCCATGAACACTGAAGCTTTCTTT TRBJ1-1 NA NA TRBV19
CAWSIGGGTEAFF TGTGCCTGGAGTATTGGGGGGGGCACTGAAGCTTTCTTT TRBJ1-1 NA NA TRBV30
CASMRLAGEFQFF TGTGCCAGCATGCGGCTAGCGGGCGAGTTTCAGTTCTTC TRBJ2-1 TRBD2 NA TRBV27
CASSGGVGSPLHF TGTGCCAGCAGCGGGGGGGTCGGGTCACCCCTCCACTTT TRBJ1-6 NA NA TRBV2
CASSVLAGWANEQFF TGTGCCAGCAGCGTGTTGGCAGGGTGGGCAAATGAGCAGTTCTTC TRBJ2-1 NA NA TRBV5-6
CASSQGGEKLFF TGCGCCAGCAGCCAGGGGGGTGAAAAACTGTTTTTT TRBJ1-4 NA NA TRBV4-1
CASSPRPRGGEDEQYF TGCGCCAGCAGCCCCCGACCGAGGGGAGGAGAAGACGAGCAGTACTTC TRBJ2-7 NA NA TRBV4-1
CASSPGTPPSTDTQYF TGTGCCAGCAGCCCCGGGACTCCCCCTAGCACAGATACGCAGTATTTT TRBJ2-3 NA NA TRBV9
CAWRFGLAGDRRQFF TGTGCCTGGCGGTTTGGACTAGCGGGAGACCGACGGCAGTTCTTC TRBJ2-1 TRBD2 NA TRBV30
CASRLGPNSYNSPLHF TGTGCCAGCAGGCTTGGCCCCAACTCCTATAATTCACCCCTCCACTTT TRBJ1-6 NA NA TRBV5-6
CASSSPTGGEQFF TGTGCCAGCAGCTCTCCGACGGGAGGTGAGCAGTTCTTC TRBJ2-1 TRBD2 NA TRBV7-3
CASSLRVAGDSGANVLTF TGCGCCAGCAGCTTGAGGGTGGCAGGGGACTCTGGGGCCAACGTCCTGACTTTC TRBJ2-6 NA few TRBV5-1
CASRPNRDSSGNTIYF TGTGCCAGTAGGCCCAACAGGGACAGCTCTGGAAACACCATATATTTT TRBJ1-3 TRBD1 few TRBV19
CASSSGTPSYEQYF TGCGCCAGCAGCTCCGGGACACCTTCCTACGAGCAGTACTTC TRBJ2-7 NA NA TRBV5-1
CASSREAGGGKPAYEQYF TGTGCCAGTAGTCGCGAGGCAGGGGGCGGCAAGCCCGCCTACGAGCAGTACTTC TRBJ2-7 TRBD1 NA TRBV19
CASSLRTSGNHNEQFF TGCGCCAGCAGCCTGAGGACTAGCGGGAACCACAATGAGCAGTTCTTC TRBJ2-1 TRBD2 NA TRBV5-1
CASSATGGVEKLFF TGTGCCAGCAGCGCAACAGGGGGCGTTGAAAAACTGTTTTTT TRBJ1-4 TRBD1 NA TRBV5-5
CASSATGDGYTF TGTGCCAGCAGCGCGACAGGGGATGGCTACACCTTC TRBJ1-2 TRBD1 NA TRBV9
CASSSRLAESSGANVLTF TGTGCCAGCAGCTCACGACTAGCGGAGAGCTCTGGGGCCAACGTCCTGACTTTC TRBJ2-6 TRBD2 NA TRBV7-9
CASQAGRGDTQYF TGTGCTAGTCAGGCGGGCAGGGGAGATACGCAGTATTTT TRBJ2-3 NA NA TRBV12-5
CASSWQGSPNTEAFF TGCGCCAGCAGCTGGCAGGGGAGCCCAAACACTGAAGCTTTCTTT TRBJ1-1 NA NA TRBV5-1
CASSLGSGGETQYF TGTGCCAGCAGCTTGGGGAGCGGGGGGGAGACCCAGTACTTC TRBJ2-5 TRBD2 NA TRBV7-8
CASSITGGGEKLFF TGTGCCAGTAGTATTACCGGAGGCGGGGAAAAACTGTTTTTT TRBJ1-4 NA NA TRBV19
CAWSVRGALYNEQFF TGTGCCTGGAGTGTACGGGGGGCCTTATACAATGAGCAGTTCTTC TRBJ2-1 NA NA TRBV30
CASSKVPGEPRPPGRTDTQYF TGTGCCAGCAGCAAAGTTCCGGGTGAACCCCGGCCCCCGGGTAGGACAGATACGCAGTATTTT TRBJ2-3 NA NA TRBV21-1
CASSLRSRVGVYEQYF TGTGCCAGCAGTTTAAGGAGCCGGGTAGGGGTCTACGAGCAGTACTTC TRBJ2-7 NA NA TRBV27
CASSISGYLSTDTQYF TGTGCCAGTAGTATTTCGGGGTACCTTAGCACAGATACGCAGTATTTT TRBJ2-3 NA NA TRBV19
CAISEAPGGRSNQPQHF TGTGCCATCAGTGAGGCTCCAGGGGGTAGAAGCAATCAGCCCCAGCATTTT TRBJ1-5 TRBD1 NA TRBV10-3
CASSPGPPGGSYEQYF TGTGCCAGCAGCCCAGGCCCCCCGGGAGGTTCCTACGAGCAGTACTTC TRBJ2-7 TRBD2 NA TRBV7-2
CASSLRGITTDTQYF TGTGCCAGCAGCTTAAGGGGGATTACCACAGATACGCAGTATTTT TRBJ2-3 NA NA TRBV5-4
CSAGVKTQYF TGCAGTGCAGGGGTAAAGACCCAGTACTTC TRBJ2-5 NA NA TRBV20-1
CASSLVRGFGANVLTF TGTGCCAGCAGCTTAGTAAGGGGATTTGGGGCCAACGTCCTGACTTTC TRBJ2-6 NA NA TRBV7-8
CASSARLGLDTQYF TGTGCCAGCAGTGCTAGACTCGGCTTAGATACGCAGTATTTT TRBJ2-3 NA once TRBV6-4
CASSLSTFGEQFF TGTGCCAGCAGCTTATCTACGTTCGGGGAGCAGTTCTTC TRBJ2-1 NA NA TRBV11-3
CASSGGTSNPGELFF TGTGCCAGCAGCGGCGGGACTAGTAACCCCGGGGAGCTGTTTTTT TRBJ2-2 TRBD2 NA TRBV7-2